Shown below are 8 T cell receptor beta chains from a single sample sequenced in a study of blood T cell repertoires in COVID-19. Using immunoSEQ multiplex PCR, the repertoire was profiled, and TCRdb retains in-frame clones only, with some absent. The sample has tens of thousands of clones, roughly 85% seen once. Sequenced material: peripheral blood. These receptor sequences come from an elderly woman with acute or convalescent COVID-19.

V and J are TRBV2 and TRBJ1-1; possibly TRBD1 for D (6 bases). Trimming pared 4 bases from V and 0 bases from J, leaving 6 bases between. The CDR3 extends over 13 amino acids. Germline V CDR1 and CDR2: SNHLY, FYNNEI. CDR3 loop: CASSGTVNTEAFF. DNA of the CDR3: TGTGCCAGCAGTGGGACAGTGAACACTGAAGCTTTCTTT.

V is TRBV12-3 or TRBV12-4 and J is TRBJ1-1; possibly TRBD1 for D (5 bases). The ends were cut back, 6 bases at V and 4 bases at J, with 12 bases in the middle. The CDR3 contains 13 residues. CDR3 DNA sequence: TGTGCCAGCAGCCGTGACAGAGCCACTGAAGCTTTCTTT. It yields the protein CASSRDRATEAFF.

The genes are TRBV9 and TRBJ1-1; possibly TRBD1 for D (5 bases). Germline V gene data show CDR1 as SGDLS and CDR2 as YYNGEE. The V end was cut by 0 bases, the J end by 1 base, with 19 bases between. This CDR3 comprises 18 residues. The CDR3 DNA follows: TGTGCCAGCAGCGTAGATGTATGGGCAGGGAGGGGGAACACTGAAGCTTTCTTT. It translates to CASSVDVWAGRGNTEAFF. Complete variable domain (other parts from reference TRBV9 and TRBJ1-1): DSGVTQTPKHLITATGQRVTLRCSPRSGDLSVYWYQQSLDQGLQFLIQYYNGEERAKGNILERFSAQQFPDLHSELNLSSLELGDSALYFCASSVDVWAGRGNTEAFFGQGTRLTVV.

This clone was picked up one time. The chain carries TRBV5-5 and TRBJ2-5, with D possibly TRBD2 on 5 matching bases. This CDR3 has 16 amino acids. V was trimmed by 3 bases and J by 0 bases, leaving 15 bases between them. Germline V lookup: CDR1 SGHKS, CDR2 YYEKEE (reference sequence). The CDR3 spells CASSSPTQRYQETQYF. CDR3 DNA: TGTGCCAGCAGCTCCCCTACACAGCGGTACCAAGAGACCCAGTACTTC.

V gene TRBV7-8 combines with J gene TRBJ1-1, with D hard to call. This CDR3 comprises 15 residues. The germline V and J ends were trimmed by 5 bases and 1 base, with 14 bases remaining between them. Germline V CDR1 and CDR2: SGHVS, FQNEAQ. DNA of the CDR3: TGTGCCAGCAGCCCGCGACTCAACGGGAACACTGAAGCTTTCTTT. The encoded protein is CASSPRLNGNTEAFF.

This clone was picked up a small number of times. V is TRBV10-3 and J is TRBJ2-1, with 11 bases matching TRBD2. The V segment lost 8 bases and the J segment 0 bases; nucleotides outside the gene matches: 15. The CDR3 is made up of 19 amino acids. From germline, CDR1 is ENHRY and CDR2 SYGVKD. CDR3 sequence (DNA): TGTGCCATCGGACCCTCGGGGACTAGCGGACAAAGCTCCTACAATGAGCAGTTCTTC. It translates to CAIGPSGTSGQSSYNEQFF.

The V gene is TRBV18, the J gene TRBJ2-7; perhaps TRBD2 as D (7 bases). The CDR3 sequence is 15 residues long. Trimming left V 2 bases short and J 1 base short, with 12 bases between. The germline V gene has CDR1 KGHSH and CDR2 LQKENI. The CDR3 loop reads CASSPSRGGSYEQYF. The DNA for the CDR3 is TGTGCCAGCTCACCATCCAGGGGAGGGTCCTACGAGCAGTACTTC.

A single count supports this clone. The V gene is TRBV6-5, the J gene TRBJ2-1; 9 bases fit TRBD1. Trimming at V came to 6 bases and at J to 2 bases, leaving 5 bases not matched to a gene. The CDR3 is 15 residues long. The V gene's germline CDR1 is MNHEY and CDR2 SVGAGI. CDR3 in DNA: TGTGCCAGCAGAGCACAGGGGGCAGCCTACAATGAGCAGTTCTTC. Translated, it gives CASRAQGAAYNEQFF.